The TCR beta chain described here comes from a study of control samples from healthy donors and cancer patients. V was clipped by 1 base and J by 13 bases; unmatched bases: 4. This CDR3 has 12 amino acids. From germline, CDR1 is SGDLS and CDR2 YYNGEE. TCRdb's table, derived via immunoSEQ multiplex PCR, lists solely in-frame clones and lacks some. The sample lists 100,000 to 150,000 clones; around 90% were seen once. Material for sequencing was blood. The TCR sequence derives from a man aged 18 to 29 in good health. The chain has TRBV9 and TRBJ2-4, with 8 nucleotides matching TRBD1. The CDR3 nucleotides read TGTGCCAGCAGCGTAACAGGGGGAGAGCAGTACTTC. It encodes CASSVTGGEQYF.